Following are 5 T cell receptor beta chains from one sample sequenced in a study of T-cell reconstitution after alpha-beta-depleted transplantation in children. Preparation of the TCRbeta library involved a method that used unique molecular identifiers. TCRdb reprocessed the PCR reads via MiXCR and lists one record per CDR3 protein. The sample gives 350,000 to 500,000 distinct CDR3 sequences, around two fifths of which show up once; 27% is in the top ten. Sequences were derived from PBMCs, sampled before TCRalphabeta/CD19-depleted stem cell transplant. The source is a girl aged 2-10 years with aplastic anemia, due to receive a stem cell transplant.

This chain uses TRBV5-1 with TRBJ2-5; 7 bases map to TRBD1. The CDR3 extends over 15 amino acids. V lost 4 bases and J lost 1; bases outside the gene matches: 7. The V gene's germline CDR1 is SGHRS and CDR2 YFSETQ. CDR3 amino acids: CASSKTGIPQETQYF. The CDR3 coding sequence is TGCGCCAGCAGCAAGACAGGGATCCCCCAAGAGACCCAGTACTTC.

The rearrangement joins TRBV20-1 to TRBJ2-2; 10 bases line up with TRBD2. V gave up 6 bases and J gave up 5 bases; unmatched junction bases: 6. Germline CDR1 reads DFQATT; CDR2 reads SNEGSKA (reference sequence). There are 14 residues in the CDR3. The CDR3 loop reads CSARSGRSTGELFF. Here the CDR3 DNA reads TGCAGTGCGCGTAGCGGGAGGAGTACCGGGGAGCTGTTTTTT.

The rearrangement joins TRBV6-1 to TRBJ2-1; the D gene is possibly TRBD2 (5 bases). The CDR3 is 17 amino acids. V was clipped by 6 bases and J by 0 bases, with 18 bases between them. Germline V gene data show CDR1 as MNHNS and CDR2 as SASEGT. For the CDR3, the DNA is TGTGCCAGCAGAGCCCTGGGTAGCGCTAGCTCCTACAATGAGCAGTTCTTC. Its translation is CASRALGSASSYNEQFF.

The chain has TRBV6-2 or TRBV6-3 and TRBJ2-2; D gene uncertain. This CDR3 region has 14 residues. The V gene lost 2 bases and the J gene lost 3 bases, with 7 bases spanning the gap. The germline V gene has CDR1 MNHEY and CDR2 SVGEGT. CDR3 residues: CASSYRSYTGELFF. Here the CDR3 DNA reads TGTGCCAGCAGTTACCGCAGTTACACCGGGGAGCTGTTTTTT.

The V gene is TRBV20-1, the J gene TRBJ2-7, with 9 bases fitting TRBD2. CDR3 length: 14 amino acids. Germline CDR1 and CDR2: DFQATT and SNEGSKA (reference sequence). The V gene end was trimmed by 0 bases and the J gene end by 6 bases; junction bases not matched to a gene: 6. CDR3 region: CSARDQRGVSEQYF. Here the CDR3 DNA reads TGCAGTGCTAGAGATCAGCGGGGGGTCAGCGAGCAGTACTTC.